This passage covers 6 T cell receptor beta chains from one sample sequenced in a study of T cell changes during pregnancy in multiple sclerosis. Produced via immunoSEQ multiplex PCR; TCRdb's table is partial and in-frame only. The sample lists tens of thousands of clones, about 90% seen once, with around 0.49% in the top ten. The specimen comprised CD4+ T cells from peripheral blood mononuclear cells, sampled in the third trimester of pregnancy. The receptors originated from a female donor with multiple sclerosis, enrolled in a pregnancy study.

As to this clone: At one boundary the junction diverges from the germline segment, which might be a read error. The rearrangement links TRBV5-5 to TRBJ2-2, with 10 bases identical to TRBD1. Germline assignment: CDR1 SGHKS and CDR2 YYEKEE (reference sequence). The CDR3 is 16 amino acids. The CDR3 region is CASRLGDRGHTGELFF. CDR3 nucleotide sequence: TGTGCCAGCAGGTTGGGGGACAGGGGACACACCGGGGAGCTGTTTTTT.

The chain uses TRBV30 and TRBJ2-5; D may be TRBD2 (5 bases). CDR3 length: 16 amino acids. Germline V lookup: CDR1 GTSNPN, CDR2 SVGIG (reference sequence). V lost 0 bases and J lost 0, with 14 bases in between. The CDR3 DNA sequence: TGTGCCTGGAGTGTCCTAGCCAGACTAAACCAAGAGACCCAGTACTTC. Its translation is CAWSVLARLNQETQYF.

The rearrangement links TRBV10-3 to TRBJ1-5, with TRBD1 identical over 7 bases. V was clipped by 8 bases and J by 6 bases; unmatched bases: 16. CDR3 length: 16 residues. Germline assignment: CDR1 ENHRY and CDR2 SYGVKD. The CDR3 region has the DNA TGTGCCATCGGAGAGGACCCGCAGGGGGTTAGTCAGCCCCAGCATTTT. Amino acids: CAIGEDPQGVSQPQHF.

CDR3 amino acids: CASKGTSSVGYTF. Written as DNA, the CDR3 is TGTGCCAGTAAGGGGACATCATCGGTGGGCTACACCTTC. This sequence joins TRBV19 and TRBJ1-2; D possibly corresponds to TRBD1 (6 bases). Germline V lookup: CDR1 LNHDA, CDR2 SQIVND (reference sequence). This CDR3 comprises 13 residues. Trimming took 7 bases from V and 8 from J, leaving 17 bases between them. The full variable domain, with the rest looked up from reference TRBV19 and TRBJ1-2, is DGGITQSPKYLFRKEGQNVTLSCEQNLNHDAMYWYRQDPGQGLRLIYYSQIVNDFQKGDIAEGYSVSREKKESFPLTVTSAQKNPTAFYLCASKGTSSVGYTFGSGTRLTVV.

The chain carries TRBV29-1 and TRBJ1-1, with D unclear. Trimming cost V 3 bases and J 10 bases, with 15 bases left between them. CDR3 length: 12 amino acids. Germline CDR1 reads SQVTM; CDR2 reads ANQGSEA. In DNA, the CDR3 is TGCAGCGTTGAGGTCGGTTTCGTGTCAGCTTTCTTT. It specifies CSVEVGFVSAFF.

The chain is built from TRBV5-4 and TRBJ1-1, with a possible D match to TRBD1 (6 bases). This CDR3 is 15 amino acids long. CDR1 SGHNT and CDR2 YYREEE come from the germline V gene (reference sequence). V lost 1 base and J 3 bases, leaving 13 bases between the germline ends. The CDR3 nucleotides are TGTGCCAGCAGCTTGCAGGGGACTATTGACACTGAAGCTTTCTTT. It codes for CASSLQGTIDTEAFF.